The sequence of this T cell receptor (beta chain) was determined in a study of OX40 agonist ivuxolimab in advanced cancers. With regard to the full study: Ivuxolimab, which targeted the costimulatory receptor OX40 (CD134), was an agonistic, fully human IgG2 monoclonal antibody. Intravenous ivuxolimab was administered to patients every 2 weeks at six dose levels: 0.01, 0.1, 0.3, 1.5, 3 and 10 mg/kg. Of the approximately 50 patients in dose escalation, about 20 had hepatocellular carcinoma, some 15 had melanoma, 9 had renal cell carcinoma and 9 had head and neck cancer. In the dose-escalation cohort, around four fifths of patients were male, and the mean age was approximately 60 years, with a range of roughly 20 to 79. Prior anti-PD-1, anti-PD-L1 or anti-CTLA-4 therapy was permitted, and less than 45% of dose-escalation patients had received checkpoint inhibitors. Partial responses occurred in three dose-escalation patients, of whom one had hepatocellular carcinoma and two had cutaneous melanoma. Peripheral TCRbeta sequencing was intended to test whether TCR sequence diversity was altered and clonal T-cell expansion was caused by ivuxolimab. The paper covers the monotherapy dose-escalation part of the phase I ivuxolimab trial, which included N ≈ 50 patients. Broader findings and caveats from the paper: After ivuxolimab, more expanded clones were found on average in CD8+ T cells than in CD4+ T cells. Clonal expansion of both CD4+ and CD8+ blood T cells was observed from baseline to week 6 at doses 0.1 to 3.0 mg/kg. Low levels of normalized T-cell clonal expansion were also seen in some nonresponding patients. Partial responders in the 0.1-3.0 mg/kg groups had among the lowest normalized peripheral clonal expansion, especially among CD8+ T cells. The antigen specificity of the clonally expanded peripheral T cells was not determined.

Patients with autoimmune disease history or receiving systemic immunosuppression were excluded from the trial. In every dose cohort, peripheral blood was drawn for TCR sequencing at baseline, cycle 4 day 1, and cycle 7 day 1. The samples were drawn from a first-in-human, open-label, multicenter phase I dose-escalation trial of ivuxolimab. The trial enrolled adults with locally advanced or metastatic head and neck squamous cell, hepatocellular, melanoma or renal cell carcinoma. Before TCR sequencing, CD4+ T cells and CD8+ T cells were sorted from peripheral blood as separate populations. There are a few counts of this clone. This clone's antigen is unknown. No base-level quality is on record; no much larger clone is a single base apart. To sequence the TCRbeta CDR3 region, genomic DNA was isolated from the sorted cells. The immunoSEQ Assay was used to sequence the TCRbeta CDR3 regions. Sourced from immuneACCESS, this table was stored by TCRdb with only in-frame sequences that have V and J called. A share of the clones is absent; for the studies checked, an unresolved V gene accounts for under half, and the remainder has no known explanation. The sample table shows 9,500 to 15,000 clones, and approximately 76% are seen once. 25% to 35% of the sample goes to the ten largest clones.

At the junction V is shortened by 1 base and J by 4 bases, with 12 bases in between. CDR1 SQVTM and CDR2 ANQGSEA were looked up in the germline V gene. The CDR3 runs 14 amino acids, cysteine and phenylalanine included. CDR3 DNA is the only sequence kept; it has 42 bases, read in frame from the first base. The source is an adult with an advanced solid tumor such as melanoma, head and neck, liver or kidney cancer. The chain is assembled from TRBV29-1 and TRBJ2-3, with the D gene too uncertain to name. This specimen consisted of CD4+ or CD8+ T cells sorted from blood, obtained in a trial of the OX40 agonist ivuxolimab. The CDR3 is CSVEGLAWADTQYF. Here is the DNA: TGCAGCGTTGAAGGACTGGCCTGGGCAGATACGCAGTATTTT.